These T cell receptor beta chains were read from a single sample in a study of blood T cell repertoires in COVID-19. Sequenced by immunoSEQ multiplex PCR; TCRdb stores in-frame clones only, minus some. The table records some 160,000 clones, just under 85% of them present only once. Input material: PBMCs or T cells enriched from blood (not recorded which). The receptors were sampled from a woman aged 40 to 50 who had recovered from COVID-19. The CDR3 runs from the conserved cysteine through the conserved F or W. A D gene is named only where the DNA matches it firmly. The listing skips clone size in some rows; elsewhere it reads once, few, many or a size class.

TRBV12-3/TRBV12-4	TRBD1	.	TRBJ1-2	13	CASSFAGGYGYTF	TGTGCCAGCAGTTTTGCAGGGGGCTATGGCTACACCTTC
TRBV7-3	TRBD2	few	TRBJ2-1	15	CASSELAGSYNEQFF	TGTGCCAGCAGCGAACTAGCGGGCTCCTACAATGAGCAGTTCTTC
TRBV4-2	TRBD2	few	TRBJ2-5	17	CASSQDWAAGGQETQYF	TGTGCCAGCAGCCAAGATTGGGCAGCGGGAGGCCAAGAGACCCAGTACTTC
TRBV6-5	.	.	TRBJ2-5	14	CASSDSGHIETQYF	TGTGCCAGCAGTGACTCCGGACACATAGAGACCCAGTACTTC
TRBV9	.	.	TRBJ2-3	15	CASSVGGGTTDTQYF	TGTGCCAGCAGCGTAGGTGGCGGGACTACAGATACGCAGTATTTT
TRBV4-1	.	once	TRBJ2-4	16	CASSQEGDIAKNIQYF	TGCGCCAGCAGCCAAGAAGGGGACATAGCCAAAAACATTCAGTACTTC
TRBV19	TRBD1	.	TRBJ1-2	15	CASSRTGGGNYGYTF	TGTGCCAGTAGCAGGACAGGGGGCGGCAACTATGGCTACACCTTC
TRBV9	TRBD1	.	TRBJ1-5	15	CASSVGTGVNQPQHF	TGTGCCAGCAGCGTAGGAACAGGGGTAAATCAGCCCCAGCATTTT
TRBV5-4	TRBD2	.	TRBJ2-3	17	CASSLAGSGGSTDTQYF	TGTGCCAGCAGCTTGGCCGGAAGCGGGGGGAGCACAGATACGCAGTATTTT
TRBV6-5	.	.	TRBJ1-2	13	CASRKGSNYGYTF	TGTGCCAGCAGAAAGGGGTCTAACTATGGCTACACCTTC
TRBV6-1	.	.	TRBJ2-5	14	CASSEAHGGETQYF	TGTGCCAGCAGTGAAGCGCACGGGGGAGAGACCCAGTACTTC
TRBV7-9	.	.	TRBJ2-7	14	CASSSITVSYEQYF	TGTGCCAGCAGCTCCATTACCGTTAGCTACGAGCAGTACTTC
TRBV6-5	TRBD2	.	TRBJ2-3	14	CARGGSVSTDTQYF	TGTGCCAGGGGGGGGTCGGTTAGCACAGATACGCAGTATTTT
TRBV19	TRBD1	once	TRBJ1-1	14	CASSTGQGVTEAFF	TGTGCCAGTAGTACGGGACAGGGGGTTACTGAAGCTTTCTTT
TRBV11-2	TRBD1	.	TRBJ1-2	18	CASSLDLDRFSEQGGYTF	TGTGCCAGCAGCTTAGATCTGGACAGGTTTTCGGAACAGGGTGGCTACACCTTC
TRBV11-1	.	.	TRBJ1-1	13	CASSFDMGGEAFF	TGTGCCAGCAGCTTCGATATGGGGGGTGAAGCTTTCTTT
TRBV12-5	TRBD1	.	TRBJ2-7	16	CASGLGTGGLGYEQYF	TGTGCTAGTGGTTTGGGTACAGGGGGTCTGGGCTACGAGCAGTACTTC
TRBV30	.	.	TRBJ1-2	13	CAWSSTLNYGYTF	TGTGCCTGGAGCTCGACACTTAACTATGGCTACACCTTC
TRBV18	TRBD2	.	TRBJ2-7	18	CASSPGLAGAQSSYEQYF	TGTGCCAGCTCACCGGGACTAGCGGGAGCCCAATCATCCTACGAGCAGTACTTC
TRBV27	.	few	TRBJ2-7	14	CASSPTGYSYEQYF	TGTGCCAGCAGTCCCACAGGGTACTCCTACGAGCAGTACTTC
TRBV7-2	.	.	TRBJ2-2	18	CASSWAQGVTGGTGELFF	TGTGCCAGCAGCTGGGCGCAGGGCGTTACCGGGGGCACCGGGGAGCTGTTTTTT
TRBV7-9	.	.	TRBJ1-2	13	CASSPPGGFGYTF	TGTGCCAGCAGCCCACCGGGGGGCTTTGGCTACACCTTC
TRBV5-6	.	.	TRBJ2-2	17	CASSPDRLPRGTGELFF	TGTGCCAGCAGCCCCGACCGCCTCCCTAGGGGCACCGGGGAGCTGTTTTTT
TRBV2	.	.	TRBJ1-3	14	CASSEGGDGNTIYF	TGTGCCAGCAGTGAAGGGGGAGATGGAAACACCATATATTTT
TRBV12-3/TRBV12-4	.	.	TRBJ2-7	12	CASSLAPYEQYF	TGTGCCAGCAGTTTAGCTCCGTACGAGCAGTACTTC
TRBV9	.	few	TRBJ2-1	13	CASSDSAFNEQFF	TGTGCCAGCAGCGACTCTGCCTTCAATGAGCAGTTCTTC
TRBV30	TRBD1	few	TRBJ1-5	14	CAWTRDRNNQPQHF	TGTGCCTGGACCCGGGACAGAAACAATCAGCCCCAGCATTTT
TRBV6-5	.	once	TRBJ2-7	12	CASMRDGYEQYF	TGTGCCAGCATGAGGGATGGGTACGAGCAGTACTTC
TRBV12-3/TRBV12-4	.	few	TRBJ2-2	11	CATTSVGELFF	TGTGCCACCACGTCGGTCGGGGAGCTGTTTTTT
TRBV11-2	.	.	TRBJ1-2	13	CASSLTQNYGYTF	TGTGCCAGCAGCTTAACCCAGAACTATGGCTACACCTTC
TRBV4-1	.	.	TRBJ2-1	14	CASSQKRADNEQFF	TGCGCCAGCAGCCAGAAGCGGGCCGACAATGAGCAGTTCTTC
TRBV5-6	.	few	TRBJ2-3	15	CASSLGAQFTDTQYF	TGTGCCAGCAGCTTGGGGGCTCAGTTCACAGATACGCAGTATTTT
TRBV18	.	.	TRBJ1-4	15	CASSPQSGSNEKLFF	TGTGCCAGCTCACCACAATCGGGGTCTAATGAAAAACTGTTTTTT
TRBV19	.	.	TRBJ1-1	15	CASSIQTGSNTEAFF	TGTGCCAGTAGTATACAGACAGGTTCTAACACTGAAGCTTTCTTT
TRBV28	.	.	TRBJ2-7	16	CASSLIVEGLSYEQYF	TGTGCCAGCAGTTTAATCGTGGAGGGCCTCTCCTACGAGCAGTACTTC
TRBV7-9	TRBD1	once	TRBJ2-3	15	CASSLAGQGADTQYF	TGTGCCAGCAGCTTAGCGGGACAGGGGGCAGATACGCAGTATTTT
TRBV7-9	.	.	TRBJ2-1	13	CASSRSSYNEQFF	TGTGCCAGCAGTCGTTCCTCCTACAATGAGCAGTTCTTC
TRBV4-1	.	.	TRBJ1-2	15	CASSQEGSGIDGYTF	TGCGCCAGCAGCCAAGAGGGTAGCGGGATAGATGGCTACACCTTC
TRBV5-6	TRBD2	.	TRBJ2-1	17	CASSPDIGTSAYNEQFF	TGTGCCAGCAGCCCCGATATTGGGACTAGCGCCTACAATGAGCAGTTCTTC
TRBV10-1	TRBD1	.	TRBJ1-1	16	CASRSFRDREDTEAFF	TGCGCCAGCAGATCCTTCCGGGACAGGGAGGACACTGAAGCTTTCTTT